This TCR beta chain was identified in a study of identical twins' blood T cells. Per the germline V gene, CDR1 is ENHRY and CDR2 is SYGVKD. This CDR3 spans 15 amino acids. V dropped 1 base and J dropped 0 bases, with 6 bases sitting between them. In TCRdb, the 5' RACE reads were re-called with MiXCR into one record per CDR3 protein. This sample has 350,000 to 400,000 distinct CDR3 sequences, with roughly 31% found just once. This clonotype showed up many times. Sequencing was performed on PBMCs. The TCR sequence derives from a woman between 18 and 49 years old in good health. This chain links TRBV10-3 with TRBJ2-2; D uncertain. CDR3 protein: CAISEWSTNTGELFF. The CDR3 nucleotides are TGTGCCATCAGTGAGTGGTCGACGAACACCGGGGAGCTGTTTTTT.